A selection of T cell receptor beta chains follows, all from one sample in a study of cytomegalovirus exposure and HLA in healthy donors. Clones were read by immunoSEQ multiplex PCR, and TCRdb kept only the in-frame ones, dropping some. The sample lists about 120,000 clones, roughly 82% occurring once. The specimen sequenced was PBMCs. The receptor source for this set is a woman between 40 and 55 years old in good health and CMV-seropositive. The CDR3 runs from the conserved cysteine through the conserved F or W. The D gene is left open where the match is weak. Size is omitted from some rows. Given values are once, few, many or a class for expanded clones.

CDR3,DNA,D,size,J,V
CASSPGITEAFF,TGTGCCAGCAGCCCAGGCATCACTGAAGCTTTCTTT,-,-,TRBJ1-1,TRBV7-2
CASSTRDRNQPQHF,TGTGCCAGCTCAACCCGGGACAGAAATCAGCCCCAGCATTTT,TRBD1,-,TRBJ1-5,TRBV18
CASRVDRNTEAFF,TGTGCCAGCAGAGTAGACAGGAACACTGAAGCTTTCTTT,-,few,TRBJ1-1,TRBV7-9
CASRITGTGYLNTEAFF,TGTGCCAGCAGAATAACCGGGACAGGGTATTTGAACACTGAAGCTTTCTTT,TRBD1,-,TRBJ1-1,TRBV2
CASSSTGGAKNIQYF,TGTGCCAGCAGCTCTACAGGGGGCGCCAAAAACATTCAGTACTTC,TRBD1,-,TRBJ2-4,TRBV7-9
CASSVEQAGGELFF,TGTGCCAGCAGCGTAGAACAGGCTGGCGGGGAGCTGTTTTTT,-,few,TRBJ2-2,TRBV9
CASSHPYRTDSTDTQYF,TGTGCCAGCAGCCACCCTTACCGGACAGACAGCACAGATACGCAGTATTTT,-,-,TRBJ2-3,TRBV4-2
CASSRWTGRGDTEAFF,TGTGCCAGCAGCCGTTGGACAGGCCGAGGAGACACTGAAGCTTTCTTT,TRBD1,-,TRBJ1-1,TRBV28
CASSLGGGRAQVQYF,TGTGCCAGCAGCTTAGGAGGCGGGAGGGCTCAGGTCCAGTACTTC,TRBD2,-,TRBJ2-4,TRBV7-2
CASSLGRGAGTESYEQYF,TGTGCCAGCAGCTTAGGCCGAGGAGCCGGGACAGAGTCCTACGAGCAGTACTTC,TRBD1,-,TRBJ2-7,TRBV7-6
CASGPGQGWNEQFF,TGTGCCAGCGGACCGGGACAGGGATGGAATGAGCAGTTCTTC,TRBD1,-,TRBJ2-1,TRBV28
CASSQGTGSYSNQPQHF,TGTGCCAGCAGCCAAGGGACAGGCTCTTATAGCAATCAGCCCCAGCATTTT,-,-,TRBJ1-5,TRBV21-1
CATSRTGGRYTTNEKLFF,TGTGCCACCAGCAGGACAGGGGGAAGGTATACAACTAATGAAAAACTGTTTTTT,TRBD1,-,TRBJ1-4,TRBV15
CASSSGGENEKLFF,TGTGCCAGCAGTTCCGGGGGAGAAAATGAAAAACTGTTTTTT,-,-,TRBJ1-4,TRBV28
CASSIGGFGYGYTF,TGTGCCAGTAGTATCGGAGGGTTCGGCTATGGCTACACCTTC,-,-,TRBJ1-2,TRBV19
CASSLSGWEQYF,TGTGCCAGCAGCTTGTCAGGGTGGGAGCAGTACTTC,-,-,TRBJ2-7,TRBV13